The source of this TCR beta chain is a study of shared clonotypes between healthy human individuals. Adults of Caucasian background living in Nashville, Tennessee made up all donors. TCRdb keeps only in-frame clones here, not all; method: immunoSEQ multiplex PCR. The top ten hold around 13% of the sample, which has 490,000 or so clones, 60% to 85% seen once. V gave up 4 bases and J gave up 4 bases; unmatched junction bases: 5. The germline gives CDR1 LGHNA, CDR2 YNFKEQ. The CDR3 spans 14 residues. This clonotype was sampled from a woman between 40 and 55 years old in good health. Some clones in this sample may be carry-over from other donors' samples. Specimen: PBMCs. The rearrangement links TRBV4-2 to TRBJ2-3; the match to TRBD1 covers 7 bases. CDR3 DNA: TGTGCCAGCAGCCCTAGGACAGGCCCAGATACGCAGTATTTT. The encoded protein is CASSPRTGPDTQYF.